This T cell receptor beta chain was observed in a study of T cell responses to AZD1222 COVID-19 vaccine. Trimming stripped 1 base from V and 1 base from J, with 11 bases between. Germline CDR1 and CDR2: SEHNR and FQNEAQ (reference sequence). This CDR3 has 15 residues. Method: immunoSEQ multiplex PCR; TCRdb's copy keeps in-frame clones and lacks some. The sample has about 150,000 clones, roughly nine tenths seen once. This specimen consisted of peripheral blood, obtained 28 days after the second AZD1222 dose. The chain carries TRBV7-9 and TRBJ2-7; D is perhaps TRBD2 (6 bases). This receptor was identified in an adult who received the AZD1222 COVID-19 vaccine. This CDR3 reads CASSLGGTRSYEQYF. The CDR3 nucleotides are TGTGCCAGCAGCTTAGGAGGGACTCGATCCTACGAGCAGTACTTC.